This entry concerns a single TCR beta chain. This sample is drawn from a study of early T cells in non-severe SARS-CoV-2 infection. Looking at the study overall: The study sequenced bulk RNA from unsorted whole blood, with chains unpaired.

Trimming shortened V by 6 bases and J by 4 bases, and 12 bases separated the two germline ends. The CDR3 is 13 amino acids. Germline lookup yields CDR1 SQVTM and CDR2 ANQGSEA. cDNA molecules, individually, were tagged with unique molecular identifiers. TCRdb independently ran MiXCR on the 5' RACE reads; one entry per CDR3 protein. The profile shows roughly 50,000 distinct CDR3 sequences, around a tenth of them singletons. This rearrangement joins TRBV29-1 to TRBJ2-2, with D possibly TRBD1 on 5 matching bases. This receptor was obtained from an adult who was a healthcare worker with PCR-confirmed SARS-CoV-2 infection or an uninfected control (not recorded which). Sequences were obtained from whole blood. The CDR3 nucleotides are TGCAGCGTGCAGGGTTCTGGCACCGGGGAGCTGTTTTTT. The encoded protein is CSVQGSGTGELFF.